A selection of T cell receptor beta chains follows, all from one sample in a study of a mutant IDH1 vaccine in newly diagnosed glioma. Generated by immunoSEQ multiplex PCR, the TCRdb table keeps only in-frame clones and is missing some. The table records 55,000 to 70,000 clones, 79% of them present only once. This material consisted of PBMCs, taken from a glioma patient treated with radiotherapy, temozolomide or both. The receptors derive from a man between 45 and 60 years old with glioma. Each CDR3 is given with its conserved first and last residue. D genes are given only for firm matches. Clone sizes are given selectively: once, few, many, or a class where the clone is expanded.

d_gene	abundance	v_gene	j_gene	CDR3aa	CDR3nt
TRBD1	once	TRBV7-2	TRBJ2-2	CASSLTGGRELFF	TGTGCCAGCAGCCTTACAGGGGGAAGGGAGCTGTTTTTT
-	few	TRBV4-2	TRBJ1-2	CASSQDGRTVNYGYTF	TGTGCCAGCAGCCAAGATGGTAGGACGGTTAACTATGGCTACACCTTC
-	-	TRBV30	TRBJ1-4	CAWSVQGRGAEKLFF	TGTGCCTGGAGTGTACAGGGACGGGGGGCTGAAAAACTGTTTTTT
-	once	TRBV27	TRBJ1-6	CASSLWIGGSYNSPLHF	TGTGCCAGCAGTTTGTGGATAGGGGGCTCCTATAATTCACCCCTCCACTTT
-	-	TRBV6-5	TRBJ1-2	CASSYSREGSGGYTF	TGTGCCAGCAGTTACTCGAGGGAAGGGAGTGGGGGCTACACCTTC
-	once	TRBV7-2	TRBJ2-5	CASSGAVAETQYF	TGTGCCAGCAGCGGAGCGGTGGCAGAGACCCAGTACTTC
-	-	TRBV5-4	TRBJ2-6	CASSPPPPGSGANVLTF	TGTGCCAGCAGCCCACCCCCCCCCGGATCTGGGGCCAACGTCCTGACTTTC
TRBD1	many	TRBV5-4	TRBJ1-2	CASSSGTGGHGYTF	TGTGCCAGCAGTTCCGGGACAGGGGGCCATGGCTACACCTTC
TRBD1	once	TRBV5-8	TRBJ1-5	CASSRGQVRLDQPQHF	TGTGCCAGCAGCCGGGGACAGGTGAGACTTGATCAGCCCCAGCATTTT
-	-	TRBV18	TRBJ2-7	CASSPSRSYEQYF	TGTGCCAGCTCACCTTCCCGTTCCTACGAGCAGTACTTC
-	few	TRBV30	TRBJ1-1	CAWTMQLNTEAFF	TGTGCCTGGACCATGCAGCTGAACACTGAAGCTTTCTTT
TRBD1	once	TRBV2	TRBJ1-4	CASRGQGLNEKLFF	TGTGCCAGCAGGGGACAGGGGCTCAATGAAAAACTGTTTTTT
TRBD2	-	TRBV6-5	TRBJ2-1	CASNSISGTKGEQFF	TGTGCCAGCAACTCGATCTCCGGGACTAAGGGTGAGCAGTTCTTC
-	-	TRBV29-1	TRBJ1-3	CSVETGGVGNTIYF	TGCAGCGTTGAAACGGGGGGAGTTGGAAACACCATATATTTT
-	many	TRBV4-1	TRBJ2-1	CASSRGLDGNEQFF	TGCGCCAGCAGTCGGGGACTTGACGGGAATGAGCAGTTCTTC
-	-	TRBV18	TRBJ2-5	CASSSRAGERAQYF	TGTGCCAGCTCATCGCGGGCCGGGGAGAGGGCCCAGTACTTC
TRBD2	-	TRBV18	TRBJ2-1	CASSPQRGANNEQFF	TGTGCCAGCTCACCTCAGCGGGGGGCAAACAATGAGCAGTTCTTC
-	-	TRBV29-1	TRBJ2-6	CSVVGVGANVLTF	TGCAGCGTTGTTGGGGTTGGGGCCAACGTCCTGACTTTC
-	-	TRBV4-3	TRBJ1-4	CASSQVTGGVYEKLFF	TGCGCCAGCAGCCAAGTTACGGGGGGGGTTTATGAAAAACTGTTTTTT
-	few	TRBV2	TRBJ1-2	CASSGDLYGYTF	TGTGCCAGCAGTGGGGACCTCTATGGCTACACCTTC
-	-	TRBV30	TRBJ2-7	CAWSFSGSYEQYF	TGTGCCTGGAGTTTTAGCGGTTCCTACGAGCAGTACTTC
TRBD2	-	TRBV30	TRBJ2-3	CAWSGTGGADTQYF	TGTGCCTGGAGTGGGACGGGAGGAGCAGATACGCAGTATTTT